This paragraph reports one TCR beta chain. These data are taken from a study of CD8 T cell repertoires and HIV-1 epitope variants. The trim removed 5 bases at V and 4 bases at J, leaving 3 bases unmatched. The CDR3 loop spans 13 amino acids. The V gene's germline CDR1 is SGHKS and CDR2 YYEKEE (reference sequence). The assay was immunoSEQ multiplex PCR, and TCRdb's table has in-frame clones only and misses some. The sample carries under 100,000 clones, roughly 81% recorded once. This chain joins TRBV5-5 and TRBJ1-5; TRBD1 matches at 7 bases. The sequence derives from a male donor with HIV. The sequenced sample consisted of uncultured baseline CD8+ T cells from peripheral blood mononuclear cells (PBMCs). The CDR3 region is CASSTTGNQPQHF. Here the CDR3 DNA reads TGTGCCAGCAGTACGACAGGGAATCAGCCCCAGCATTTT.